Presented here are 29 T cell receptor beta chains from one specimen sequenced in a study of blood T cell repertoires in COVID-19. Profiling relied on immunoSEQ multiplex PCR, and the TCRdb table lists in-frame clones only, not all of them. The sample holds 210,000 or so clones, 70% to 90% seen once. Material: PBMCs or T cells enriched from blood (not recorded which). Receptors were obtained from a man younger than 40 with acute COVID-19.

The chain has TRBV9 and TRBJ1-6; 7 positions match TRBD1. J gave up 6 bases and V 2 bases, and 2 bases lay outside the gene matches. This CDR3 has 14 residues. Germline CDR1 reads SGDLS; CDR2 reads YYNGEE. For the CDR3, the DNA is TGTGCCAGCAGCGTGGGACAGACTAATTCACCCCTCCACTTT. Translating gives CASSVGQTNSPLHF.

The chain combines TRBV5-4 with TRBJ2-2; 12 nucleotides agree with TRBD2. The CDR3 covers 18 residues. V lost 1 base, J lost 8 bases, and 12 bases stayed unmatched. The germline V gene encodes CDR1 SGHNT and CDR2 YYREEE (reference sequence). The CDR3 loop reads CASSLSGPLAGGLGELFF. The CDR3 DNA reads TGTGCCAGCAGCTTGAGCGGCCCACTAGCGGGGGGACTGGGGGAGCTGTTTTTT.

This chain joins TRBV2 and TRBJ1-2; perhaps TRBD1 as D (5 bases). The CDR3 has 14 amino acids. Germline V gives CDR1 SNHLY, CDR2 FYNNEI. V lost 2 bases to trimming and J lost 8 bases, with 15 bases between them. CDR3 DNA sequence: TGTGCCAGCAGTGAAACCGGGGGGTTGAGCGGCTACACCTTC. Encoded protein: CASSETGGLSGYTF.

In nucleotides, the CDR3 is TGTGCCAGCAGCCCCCTAGCTTGCAGGGGGCGCAGGGGTCAGCCCCAGCATTTT. This translates into CASSPLACRGRRGQPQHF. The genes are TRBV21-1 and TRBJ1-5; TRBD1, the table's D call, was not compared with the DNA. TRBV21-1 is annotated as a pseudogene. The CDR3 is 18 amino acids.

This clone was observed a few times. The genes are TRBV29-1 and TRBJ1-2; maybe TRBD1 (5 bases). Per germline, CDR1 SQVTM and CDR2 ANQGSEA. This CDR3 is built from 13 residues. V lost 7 bases and J 0 bases, leaving 12 bases between the germline ends. Written as DNA, the CDR3 is TGCAGCGCCGAGGACAACGCTAACTATGGCTACACCTTC. Amino acid sequence: CSAEDNANYGYTF.

The CDR3: CAISESTRRGYTF. CDR3 nucleotide sequence: TGTGCCATCAGTGAGTCTACCCGGCGGGGCTACACCTTC. J is TRBJ1-2 and V is TRBV10-3, with unresolved D. Trimming removed 0 bases at V and 8 bases at J, with 10 bases between. Germline CDR1 and CDR2: ENHRY and SYGVKD. There are 13 residues in the CDR3.

This chain connects TRBV19 to TRBJ1-3, with 7 bases fitting TRBD1. J gave up 1 base and V 3 bases, and 9 bases lay outside the gene matches. CDR1 and CDR2 from the germline V gene are LNHDA and SQIVND (reference sequence). The length of the CDR3 is 17 residues. The CDR3 DNA is TGTGCCAGTAGTATCGACAGGGCCTATAAGTCTGGAAACACCATATATTTT. This translates into CASSIDRAYKSGNTIYF.

This clone was detected only a few times. The chain recombines TRBV30 with TRBJ2-1, with 13 bases matching TRBD2. The CDR3 runs to 18 residues. V was clipped by 3 bases and J by 9 bases; unmatched bases: 17. Germline assignment: CDR1 GTSNPN and CDR2 SVGIG (reference sequence). CDR3 nucleotide sequence: TGTGCCTGGAGCGACCCCCCCCCGGGACTAGCGGGGTGGGGTGAGCAGTTCTTC. Amino acid sequence: CAWSDPPPGLAGWGEQFF.

In regard to this clone: Other DNA sequences in the same sample also yield this CDR3. The V and J genes are TRBV5-4 and TRBJ1-1; 7 bases line up with TRBD1. The germline V gene has CDR1 SGHNT and CDR2 YYREEE (reference sequence). V lost 0 bases to trimming and J lost 5 bases; unmatched junction nucleotides: 4. This CDR3 has 14 residues. This CDR3 is CASSLGGGGTEAFF. For the CDR3, the DNA is TGTGCCAGCAGCTTGGGAGGGGGCGGAACTGAAGCTTTCTTT.

In its sample, this clone was seen a few times. This chain uses TRBV5-1 with TRBJ2-7, with TRBD2 matching over 14 bases. CDR1 and CDR2 from the germline V gene are SGHRS and YFSETQ. V lost 3 bases, J lost 0 bases, and 5 bases stayed unmatched. The CDR3 totals 17 residues. CDR3 nucleotide sequence: TGCGCCAGCAGCTGGGGACTAGCGGGGGCGTCCTCCTACGAGCAGTACTTC. Translated, it gives CASSWGLAGASSYEQYF.

This chain connects TRBV30 to TRBJ1-2, with D unclear. The length of the CDR3 is 13 residues. V was trimmed by 4 bases and J by 0 bases, leaving 9 bases between them. Germline V gene lookup returns CDR1 GTSNPN and CDR2 SVGIG (reference sequence). The CDR3 spells CAWTRAPNYGYTF. CDR3 nucleotide sequence: TGTGCCTGGACCCGAGCACCTAACTATGGCTACACCTTC.

With regard to this clone: One end of the junction fails to match germline, which may point to a read error. The chain links TRBV6-5 to TRBJ1-2; TRBD1 matches 10 bases. Germline V gene data show CDR1 as MNHEY and CDR2 as SVGAGI. The CDR3 is made up of 15 amino acids. For the CDR3, the DNA is TGTGCCAGCAGTGACTCGGGACAGGGGAAATATGGCTACACCTTC. This encodes CASSDSGQGKYGYTF.

In its sample, this clone was seen many times. The rearrangement joins TRBV6-4 to TRBJ2-1, with D possibly TRBD1 on 6 matching bases. The V end was cut by 2 bases, the J end by 6 bases, with 11 bases between. This CDR3 is built from 14 residues. Germline CDR1 is MRHNA and CDR2 is SNTAGT. The CDR3 nucleotides read TGTGCCAGCAGTGACGGGAACAGGGTCAATGAGCAGTTCTTC. Amino acid sequence: CASSDGNRVNEQFF.

This clone was seen just once. The chain uses TRBV10-3 and TRBJ1-2; D perhaps matches TRBD1 (6 bases). V was pared by 6 bases and J by 6 bases, with 20 bases between. The CDR3 contains 15 residues. Germline values: CDR1 ENHRY, CDR2 SYGVKD. CDR3 DNA: TGTGCCATCAGCCCCGTTGGACAGTCGAGGCATGGCTACACCTTC. Its protein product is CAISPVGQSRHGYTF.

The chain carries TRBV9 and TRBJ1-6, with D maybe TRBD1 (5 bases). Trimming pared 3 bases from V and 5 bases from J, leaving 12 bases between. Germline V lookup: CDR1 SGDLS, CDR2 YYNGEE. The length of the CDR3 is 15 residues. The CDR3 here is CASSAGQRDNSPLHF. CDR3 bases: TGTGCCAGCAGCGCAGGGCAAAGGGATAATTCACCCCTCCACTTT.

The V and J genes are TRBV19 and TRBJ2-7; 10 bases are shared with TRBD1. V lost 6 bases to trimming and J lost 0 bases; unmatched junction nucleotides: 8. The germline V gene has CDR1 LNHDA and CDR2 SQIVND (reference sequence). The CDR3 loop spans 16 amino acids. CDR3 in DNA: TGTGCCAGTAGACCAACCGGGACAGGGGACTCCTACGAGCAGTACTTC. It encodes CASRPTGTGDSYEQYF.

The genes are TRBV19 and TRBJ2-7; the match to TRBD1 covers 7 bases. This CDR3 contains 14 residues. With V trimmed by 8 bases and J by 7 bases, 14 bases remained unmatched. Germline loops: CDR1 LNHDA, CDR2 SQIVND (reference sequence). CDR3 bases: TGTGCCAGTGCTCAACTCGACAGGGTTGGGGAGCAGTACTTC. This codes for CASAQLDRVGEQYF.

This clone was counted between two and nine times. This chain uses TRBV6-5 with TRBJ1-2, with 8 bases matching TRBD1. The germline gives CDR1 MNHEY, CDR2 SVGAGI. This CDR3 region has 15 residues. With 4 bases clipped from V and 2 bases from J, the junction kept 6 bases outside the gene matches. CDR3 nucleotides: TGTGCCAGCAGTTCACCGACAGGGGACAACTATGGCTACACCTTC. This encodes CASSSPTGDNYGYTF.

This clone occurred once. This chain uses TRBV7-2 with TRBJ2-7; no clear D. The germline V gene encodes CDR1 SGHTA and CDR2 FQGNSA. Trimming pared 2 bases from V and 6 bases from J, leaving 5 bases between. This CDR3 comprises 11 residues. The CDR3 nucleotides are TGTGCCAGCAGCTTAACGCGCGAGCAGTACTTC. Translation: CASSLTREQYF.

The V gene is TRBV30, the J gene TRBJ2-3; D is ambiguous. With 2 bases removed from V and 3 bases from J, the gap between germline ends came to 6 bases. The CDR3 totals 12 residues. Germline loops: CDR1 GTSNPN, CDR2 SVGIG (reference sequence). CDR3 sequence (DNA): TGTGCCTGGAGTCCCCTGACAGATACGCAGTATTTT. Protein sequence: CAWSPLTDTQYF.

This clone was counted only a few times. This chain links TRBV6-2 or TRBV6-3 with TRBJ1-4; 9 nucleotides line up with TRBD1. V gave up 5 bases and J gave up 0 bases; unmatched junction bases: 4. The length of the CDR3 is 16 residues. Germline loops: CDR1 MNHEY, CDR2 SVGEGT. The CDR3 protein is CASSQGQGSTNEKLFF. CDR3 in DNA: TGTGCCAGCAGTCAGGGACAGGGATCAACTAATGAAAAACTGTTTTTT.

The V gene is TRBV10-3, the J gene TRBJ1-2; D is perhaps TRBD1 (5 bases). V was cut by 0 bases and J by 2 bases, with 10 bases left in between. CDR3 length: 15 amino acids. From germline, CDR1 is ENHRY and CDR2 SYGVKD. In DNA form, the CDR3 reads TGTGCCATCAGTGAGTCTCCAGGGATGAACTATGGCTACACCTTC. Amino acids: CAISESPGMNYGYTF.

The gene calls are TRBV12-3 or TRBV12-4 and TRBJ1-1, with no clear D. The V end lost 5 bases, the J end lost 1 base, and 8 bases lay between the germline ends. The CDR3 covers 13 residues. DNA of the CDR3: TGTGCCAGCAGTCGCCGACAGAACACTGAAGCTTTCTTT. It codes for CASSRRQNTEAFF.

V and J are TRBV9 and TRBJ2-7, with D maybe TRBD2 (6 bases). Germline values: CDR1 SGDLS, CDR2 YYNGEE. Trimming stripped 2 bases from V and 6 bases from J, with 12 bases between. There are 13 residues in the CDR3. The DNA for the CDR3 is TGTGCCAGCAGCGTCGGAGGGAAAACCGAGCAGTACTTC. This sequence encodes CASSVGGKTEQYF.

This clone was observed once. The rearrangement joins TRBV3-1 (or the pseudogene TRBV3-2) to TRBJ1-3; TRBD1 aligns across 9 bases. Looked up from germline, CDR1 is LGHDT and CDR2 is YNNKEL (reference sequence). V shed 7 bases and J 4 bases; nucleotides not matched to a gene: 2. The CDR3 sequence is 13 residues long. This CDR3 is CASTGTGGNTIYF. CDR3 nucleotide sequence: TGTGCCAGCACCGGGACAGGGGGAAACACCATATATTTT.

The V gene is TRBV5-4, the J gene TRBJ2-7; perhaps TRBD1 as D (6 bases). The V and J ends lost 1 base and 0 bases respectively, with 14 bases between them. From germline, CDR1 is SGHNT and CDR2 YYREEE (reference sequence). This CDR3 region has 16 residues. CDR3 sequence (DNA): TGTGCCAGCAGCTTGCCCATTGGACAGCCCTCCTACGAGCAGTACTTC. Translation gives CASSLPIGQPSYEQYF.

The chain employs TRBV5-4 and TRBJ1-2; TRBD1 is a possible D gene (5 bases). In germline, CDR1 is SGHNT, CDR2 YYREEE (reference sequence). The germline V and J ends were trimmed by 5 bases and 8 bases, with 16 bases remaining between them. The CDR3 has 13 residues. In DNA form, the CDR3 reads TGTGCCAGCAGTGGGACTCAGGGCAGAGGCTACACCTTC. This translates into CASSGTQGRGYTF.

Many counts were recorded for this clone. The V and J genes are TRBV7-6 and TRBJ2-2, with 10 bases that match TRBD1. Germline V CDR1 and CDR2: SGHVS, FNYEAQ. With V trimmed by 5 bases and J by 5 bases, 8 bases remained unmatched. This CDR3 spans 16 amino acids. The CDR3 coding sequence is TGTGCCAGCAGCCCGATGACAGGGGGCGGGACCGGGGAGCTGTTTTTT. This gives the protein CASSPMTGGGTGELFF. The complete variable domain, with remaining parts taken from reference TRBV7-6 and TRBJ2-2, reads GAGVSQSPRYKVTKRGQDVALRCDPISGHVSLYWYRQALGQGPEFLTYFNYEAQQDKSGLPNDRFSAERPEGSISTLTIQRTEQRDSAMYRCASSPMTGGGTGELFFGEGSRLTVL.

The genes are TRBV30 and TRBJ2-3, with 12 bases that match TRBD2. Germline loops: CDR1 GTSNPN, CDR2 SVGIG (reference sequence). With 4 bases clipped from V and 7 bases from J, the junction kept 6 bases outside the gene matches. This CDR3 comprises 14 residues. CDR3 in DNA: TGTGCCTGGACTAGCGGGGGGGGCATAAATACGCAGTATTTT. It is translated as CAWTSGGGINTQYF.